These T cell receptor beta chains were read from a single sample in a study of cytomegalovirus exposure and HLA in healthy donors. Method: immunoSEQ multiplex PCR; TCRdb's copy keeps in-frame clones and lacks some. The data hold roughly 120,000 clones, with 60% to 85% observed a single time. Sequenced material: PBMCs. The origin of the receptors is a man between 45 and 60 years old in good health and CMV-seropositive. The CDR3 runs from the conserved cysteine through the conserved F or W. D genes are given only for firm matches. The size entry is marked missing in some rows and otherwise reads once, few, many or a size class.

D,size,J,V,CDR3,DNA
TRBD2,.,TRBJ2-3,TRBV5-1,CASSSPLAVRTDTQYF,TGCGCCAGCAGCTCCCCGCTAGCGGTACGCACAGATACGCAGTATTTT
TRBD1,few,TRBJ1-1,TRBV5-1,CASRGQLEAFF,TGCGCCAGCAGGGGACAGCTTGAAGCTTTCTTT
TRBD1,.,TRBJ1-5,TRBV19,CASSPDRGSNQPQHF,TGTGCCAGTAGTCCAGACAGGGGAAGCAATCAGCCCCAGCATTTT
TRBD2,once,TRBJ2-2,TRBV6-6,CASRTSGRTGELFF,TGTGCCAGCCGGACTAGCGGGAGGACCGGGGAGCTGTTTTTT
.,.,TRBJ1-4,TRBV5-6,CASSLKNRKLFF,TGTGCCAGCAGCTTGAAGAACAGGAAACTGTTTTTT
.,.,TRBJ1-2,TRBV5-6,CASSLGQPYGYTF,TGTGCCAGCAGCTTGGGACAGCCCTATGGCTACACCTTC
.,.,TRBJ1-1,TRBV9,CASSVVSAGGGRTEAFF,TGTGCCAGCAGCGTAGTCAGTGCAGGAGGAGGAAGAACTGAAGCTTTCTTT
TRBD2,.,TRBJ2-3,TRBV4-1,CASSPAGLAIRTDTQYF,TGCGCCAGCAGTCCCGCGGGACTAGCTATTCGCACAGATACGCAGTATTTT
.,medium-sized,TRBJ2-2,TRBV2,CASSDTDTGELFF,TGTGCCAGCAGTGACACAGACACCGGGGAGCTGTTTTTT
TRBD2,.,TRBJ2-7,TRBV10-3,CAITAGTSGNSYEQYF,TGTGCCATCACTGCTGGGACTAGCGGGAACTCCTACGAGCAGTACTTC
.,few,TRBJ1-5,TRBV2,CASSSASTFSNQPQHF,TGTGCCAGTTCTTCGGCGTCGACATTTAGCAATCAGCCCCAGCATTTT
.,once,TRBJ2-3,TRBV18,CASSPEYLSTDTQYF,TGTGCCAGCTCACCAGAGTATTTGAGCACAGATACGCAGTATTTT
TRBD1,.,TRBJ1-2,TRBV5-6,CASSLLTGGAPSGYTF,TGTGCCAGCAGCCTCTTAACAGGGGGCGCCCCCTCCGGCTACACCTTC
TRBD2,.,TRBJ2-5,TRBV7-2,CASSLVGGRQETQYF,TGTGCCAGCAGCTTAGTTGGCGGGAGGCAAGAGACCCAGTACTTC
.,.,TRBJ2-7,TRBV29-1,CSAGRDTAGEQYF,TGCAGCGCCGGTAGGGACACAGCCGGGGAGCAGTACTTC
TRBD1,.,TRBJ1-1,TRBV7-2,CASSVTGTGKTEAFF,TGTGCCAGCAGCGTTACCGGGACAGGAAAAACTGAAGCTTTCTTT
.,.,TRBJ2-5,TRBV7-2,CASSFSASPETQYF,TGTGCCAGCAGCTTTAGCGCTAGCCCCGAGACCCAGTACTTC
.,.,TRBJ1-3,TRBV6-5,CASSYGRVVGNTIYF,TGTGCCAGCAGTTACGGCAGGGTTGTTGGAAACACCATATATTTT
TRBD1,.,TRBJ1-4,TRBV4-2,CASSQDGLDRAGEKLFF,TGTGCCAGCAGCCAAGATGGATTGGACAGGGCAGGTGAAAAACTGTTTTTT
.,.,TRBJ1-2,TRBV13,CASNPRGQNYGYTF,TGTGCCAGCAACCCAAGGGGACAAAACTATGGCTACACCTTC
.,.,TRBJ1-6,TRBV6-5,CASSQGIRSPLHF,TGTGCCAGCAGTCAGGGCATAAGGTCACCCCTCCACTTT
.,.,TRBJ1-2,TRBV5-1,CASSPGRGEDGYTF,TGCGCCAGCAGCCCCGGGAGGGGCGAAGATGGCTACACCTTC
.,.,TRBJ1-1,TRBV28,CASTLRGVNTEAFF,TGTGCCAGCACTCTAAGGGGCGTGAACACTGAAGCTTTCTTT
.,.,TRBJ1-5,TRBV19,CASKTTLGAGNQPQHF,TGTGCCAGCAAAACCACGTTGGGGGCCGGCAATCAGCCCCAGCATTTT
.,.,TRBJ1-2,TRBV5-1,CASSPTTGNYGYTF,TGCGCCAGCAGCCCCACCACAGGGAACTATGGCTACACCTTC
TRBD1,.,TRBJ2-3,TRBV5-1,CATNLDREDTQYF,TGCGCCACCAACTTGGACAGGGAGGATACGCAGTATTTT
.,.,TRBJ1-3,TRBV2,CASSEGRGGNTIYF,TGTGCCAGCAGTGAGGGCAGGGGTGGAAACACCATATATTTT
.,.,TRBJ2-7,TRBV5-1,CASSLDPGAGEQYF,TGCGCCAGCAGCTTGGATCCAGGGGCGGGCGAGCAGTACTTC
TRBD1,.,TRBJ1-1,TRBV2,CASRDGTGRGYEAFF,TGTGCCAGCAGAGATGGGACAGGGAGAGGTTATGAAGCTTTCTTT
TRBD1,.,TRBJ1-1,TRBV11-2,CASSPRTGGTVNTEAFF,TGTGCCAGCAGCCCTAGGACAGGGGGGACAGTAAACACTGAAGCTTTCTTT
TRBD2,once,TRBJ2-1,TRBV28,CASSSPTSQTYNEQFF,TGTGCCAGCAGTTCCCCGACTAGCCAAACCTACAATGAGCAGTTCTTC
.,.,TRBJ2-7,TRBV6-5,CASRSSGDRGEQYF,TGTGCCAGCAGGTCCTCGGGAGACCGAGGCGAGCAGTACTTC
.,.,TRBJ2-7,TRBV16,CASSQFVVGRAYEQYF,TGTGCCAGCAGCCAATTTGTGGTGGGCAGGGCCTACGAGCAGTACTTC
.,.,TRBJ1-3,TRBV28,CASTQVSGNTIYF,TGTGCCAGCACCCAGGTCTCTGGAAACACCATATATTTT
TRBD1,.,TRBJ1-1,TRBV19,CASSRFRTGAGTEAFF,TGTGCCAGTAGCCGTTTTCGGACAGGGGCAGGCACTGAAGCTTTCTTT
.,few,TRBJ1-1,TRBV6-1,CASSSEVGNTEAFF,TGTGCCAGCAGCTCGGAGGTGGGGAACACTGAAGCTTTCTTT
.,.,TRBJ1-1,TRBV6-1,CASTSGGDYGEAFF,TGTGCCAGCACCTCGGGGGGGGATTATGGTGAAGCTTTCTTT
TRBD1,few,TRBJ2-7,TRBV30,CAWRGTGIREKYF,TGTGCCTGGAGGGGGACAGGGATTAGGGAAAAGTACTTC
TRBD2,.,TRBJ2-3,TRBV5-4,CASSLAKGGTSIADTQYF,TGTGCCAGCAGCTTGGCCAAGGGGGGGACTAGTATTGCAGATACGCAGTATTTT
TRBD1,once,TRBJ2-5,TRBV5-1,CASSYRTGSEETQYF,TGCGCCAGCAGCTACCGGACAGGTTCAGAAGAGACCCAGTACTTC
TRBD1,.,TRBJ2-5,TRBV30,CAWSVGQGVFETQYF,TGTGCCTGGAGTGTGGGACAGGGGGTTTTCGAGACCCAGTACTTC
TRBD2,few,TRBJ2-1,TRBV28,CASNSGRDEQFF,TGTGCCAGCAACTCGGGGAGGGATGAGCAGTTCTTC
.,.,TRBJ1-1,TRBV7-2,CASSLASGVDTEAFF,TGTGCCAGCAGCTTAGCGTCAGGGGTCGACACTGAAGCTTTCTTT
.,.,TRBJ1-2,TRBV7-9,CASSLDRDYGYTF,TGTGCCAGCAGCCTGGACAGAGACTATGGCTACACCTTC
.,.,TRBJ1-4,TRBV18,CASSPLATEDNEKLFF,TGTGCCAGCTCACCCCTAGCGACAGAAGATAATGAAAAACTGTTTTTT
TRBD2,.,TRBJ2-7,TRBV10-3,CAISDPTSVTYEQYF,TGTGCCATCAGTGACCCGACTAGCGTGACCTACGAGCAGTACTTC
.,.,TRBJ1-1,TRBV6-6,CASSPDITEAFF,TGTGCCAGCAGTCCAGATATAACTGAAGCTTTCTTT
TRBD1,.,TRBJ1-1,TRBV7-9,CASSSKPQGVNEAFF,TGTGCCAGCAGCTCAAAGCCGCAGGGGGTTAATGAAGCTTTCTTT
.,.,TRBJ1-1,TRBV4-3,CASSQQTDRTEAFF,TGCGCCAGCAGCCAACAAACTGACAGGACTGAAGCTTTCTTT
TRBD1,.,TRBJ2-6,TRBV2,CASSVTRQGAAGANVLTF,TGTGCCAGCTCGGTTACCAGACAGGGAGCGGCGGGGGCCAACGTCCTGACTTTC
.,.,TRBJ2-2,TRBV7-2,CASSSGAPSGELFF,TGTGCCAGCAGTTCTGGGGCCCCCTCGGGGGAGCTGTTTTTT
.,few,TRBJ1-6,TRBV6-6,CASSPDRAPLHF,TGTGCCAGCAGTCCGGACAGAGCACCCCTCCACTTT
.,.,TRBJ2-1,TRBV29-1,CSVLRVYNEQFF,TGCAGCGTTCTACGGGTCTACAATGAGCAGTTCTTC
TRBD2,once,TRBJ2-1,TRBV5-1,CASGSGGNYNEQFF,TGCGCCAGTGGTAGCGGGGGGAACTACAATGAGCAGTTCTTC
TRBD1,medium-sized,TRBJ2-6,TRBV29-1,CSVFIQGGSGANVLTF,TGCAGCGTTTTCATACAGGGGGGATCTGGGGCCAACGTCCTGACTTTC
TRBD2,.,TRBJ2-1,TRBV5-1,CASSVGSGGGGDEQFF,TGCGCCAGCAGCGTAGGTTCTGGCGGGGGTGGAGATGAGCAGTTCTTC
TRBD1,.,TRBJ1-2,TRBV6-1,CASSKNRGYGYTF,TGTGCCAGCAGTAAGAACAGGGGGTACGGCTACACCTTC
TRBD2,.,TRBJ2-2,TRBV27,CASMSGRVNTGELFF,TGTGCCAGCATGAGCGGGAGAGTGAACACCGGGGAGCTGTTTTTT
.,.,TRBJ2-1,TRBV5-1,CASSPSGNEQFF,TGCGCCAGCAGCCCCTCGGGGAATGAGCAGTTCTTC